A selection of T cell receptor beta chains follows, all from one sample in a study of blood T cell repertoires in COVID-19. TCRdb's copy holds only in-frame clones and misses some; the assay was immunoSEQ multiplex PCR. The sample includes about 86,000 clones, 85% of them seen just once. Material: peripheral blood. These receptors were collected from a man aged 50-60 years with acute or convalescent COVID-19. CDR3s include the opening cysteine and the closing phenylalanine or tryptophan. Each record gives: clone size, J gene, V gene, CDR3 protein. Some rows mark clone size as missing; the rest say once, few, many or name a class of expanded clone.

abundance: NA
j_gene: TRBJ2-2
v_gene: TRBV5-1
CDR3aa: CASSPPGSGDTGELFF

abundance: NA
j_gene: TRBJ2-1
v_gene: TRBV5-1
CDR3aa: CASSLGGASYNEQFF

abundance: NA
j_gene: TRBJ1-2
v_gene: TRBV19
CDR3aa: CASFSGASGYTF

abundance: NA
j_gene: TRBJ2-7
v_gene: TRBV18
CDR3aa: CASSQGTVKTYEQYF

abundance: NA
j_gene: TRBJ2-7
v_gene: TRBV5-1
CDR3aa: CASSLAGQGQAYEQYF

abundance: NA
j_gene: TRBJ1-2
v_gene: TRBV10-3
CDR3aa: CAISDIGTGFRGYTF

abundance: once
j_gene: TRBJ2-1
v_gene: TRBV11-2
CDR3aa: CASSPGRDFDPYNEQFF

abundance: NA
j_gene: TRBJ1-4
v_gene: TRBV28
CDR3aa: CASSSSGGEKLFF

abundance: NA
j_gene: TRBJ1-1
v_gene: TRBV6-2/TRBV6-3
CDR3aa: CASSYLGTANTEAFF

abundance: NA
j_gene: TRBJ2-7
v_gene: TRBV6-2/TRBV6-3
CDR3aa: CASSYQAGGPDEQYF

abundance: NA
j_gene: TRBJ1-4
v_gene: TRBV18
CDR3aa: CASSPQGVLTNEKLFF

abundance: NA
j_gene: TRBJ1-1
v_gene: TRBV5-4
CDR3aa: CASSGGQGTEAFF

abundance: NA
j_gene: TRBJ2-1
v_gene: TRBV5-1
CDR3aa: CASIDGTSGSNEQFF

abundance: NA
j_gene: TRBJ2-1
v_gene: TRBV10-3
CDR3aa: CAISTRGSDNEQFF

abundance: NA
j_gene: TRBJ1-1
v_gene: TRBV6-6
CDR3aa: CASRLGQLNTEAFF

abundance: NA
j_gene: TRBJ1-1
v_gene: TRBV19
CDR3aa: CASSQRAGVSAFF

abundance: NA
j_gene: TRBJ2-6
v_gene: TRBV4-2
CDR3aa: CASSHTGTGGASGANVLTF

abundance: NA
j_gene: TRBJ2-2
v_gene: TRBV19
CDR3aa: CASRLGGTNTGELFF

abundance: NA
j_gene: TRBJ1-2
v_gene: TRBV6-6
CDR3aa: CASSPGQLYGYTF

abundance: few
j_gene: TRBJ2-1
v_gene: TRBV24-1
CDR3aa: CATSDASGFNEQFF

abundance: NA
j_gene: TRBJ2-5
v_gene: TRBV12-3/TRBV12-4
CDR3aa: CASLDRHQETQYF

abundance: NA
j_gene: TRBJ2-1
v_gene: TRBV6-2/TRBV6-3
CDR3aa: CASSPPSRNEQFF

abundance: NA
j_gene: TRBJ1-4
v_gene: TRBV29-1
CDR3aa: CSVVDRVQEKLFF

abundance: NA
j_gene: TRBJ2-1
v_gene: TRBV4-3
CDR3aa: CASSPGGSSYNEQFF

abundance: NA
j_gene: TRBJ2-7
v_gene: TRBV6-1
CDR3aa: CASSELSLGTYEQYF

abundance: NA
j_gene: TRBJ1-6
v_gene: TRBV5-4
CDR3aa: CASSLSNGLLPNSPLHF